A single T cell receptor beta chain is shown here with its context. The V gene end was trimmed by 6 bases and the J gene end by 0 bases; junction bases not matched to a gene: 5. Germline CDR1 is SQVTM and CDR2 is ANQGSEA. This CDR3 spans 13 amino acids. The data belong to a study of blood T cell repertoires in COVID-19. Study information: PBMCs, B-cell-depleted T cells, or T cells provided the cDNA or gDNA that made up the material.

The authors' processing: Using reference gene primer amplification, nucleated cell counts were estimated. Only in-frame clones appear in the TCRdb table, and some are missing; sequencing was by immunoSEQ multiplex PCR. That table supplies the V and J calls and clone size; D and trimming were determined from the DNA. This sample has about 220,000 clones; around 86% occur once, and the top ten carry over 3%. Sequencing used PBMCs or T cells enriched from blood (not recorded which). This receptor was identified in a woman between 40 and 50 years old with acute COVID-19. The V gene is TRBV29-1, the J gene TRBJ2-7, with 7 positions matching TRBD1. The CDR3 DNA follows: TGCAGCGTCCCGGGACAGTACTCCTACGAGCAGTACGTC. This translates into CSVPGQYSYEQYV.